The 3 T cell receptor beta chains in this list originate from one sample, sequenced in a study of cytomegalovirus exposure and HLA in healthy donors. The PCR employed 60 Vbeta primers together with 13 Jbeta primers. Measured with immunoSEQ multiplex PCR; TCRdb has only the in-frame clones, and not every one. Found here are under 130,000 clones, more than 9.5% of them singletons; the top ten hold 16%. What was sequenced was PBMCs. The receptors derive from a man in his forties or fifties in good health and CMV-seropositive.

The chain combines TRBV2 with TRBJ2-5; 11 bases are shared with TRBD2. V shed 4 bases, J shed 4 bases, and the junction held 2 bases outside the gene matches. From germline, CDR1 is SNHLY and CDR2 FYNNEI. The CDR3 contains 14 residues. The CDR3 loop reads CASSGLAGGETQYF. The CDR3 DNA sequence: TGTGCCAGCAGTGGCCTAGCGGGAGGAGAGACCCAGTACTTC.

This clone was picked up a small number of times. The chain recombines TRBV4-3 with TRBJ1-2, with D tentatively TRBD1 (5 bases). From germline, CDR1 is LGHNA and CDR2 YSLEER. CDR3 size: 14 residues. Trimming cost V 0 bases and J 4 bases, with 9 bases left between them. CDR3 amino acids: CASSQEGGLYGYTF. CDR3 nucleotide sequence: TGCGCCAGCAGCCAAGAGGGGGGACTCTATGGCTACACCTTC.

The rearrangement joins TRBV29-1 to TRBJ2-7; D ambiguous. CDR3 length: 14 amino acids. The V gene's germline CDR1 is SQVTM and CDR2 ANQGSEA. V lost 6 bases and J 0 bases, leaving 15 bases between the germline ends. The CDR3 nucleotides read TGCAGCGTCTCCGGGTCCTTTAGCTCCTACGAGCAGTACTTC. Its protein product is CSVSGSFSSYEQYF.